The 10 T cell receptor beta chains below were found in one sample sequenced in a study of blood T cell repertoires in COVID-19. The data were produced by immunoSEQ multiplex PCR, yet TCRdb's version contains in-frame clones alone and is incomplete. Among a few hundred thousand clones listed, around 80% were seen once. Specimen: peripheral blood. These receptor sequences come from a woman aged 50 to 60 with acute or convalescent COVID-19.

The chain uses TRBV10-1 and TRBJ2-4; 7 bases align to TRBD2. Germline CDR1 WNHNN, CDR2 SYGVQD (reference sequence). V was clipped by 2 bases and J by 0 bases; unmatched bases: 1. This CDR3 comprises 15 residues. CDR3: CASSEGGEAKNIQYF. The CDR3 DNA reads TGCGCCAGCAGTGAGGGGGGGGAAGCCAAAAACATTCAGTACTTC.

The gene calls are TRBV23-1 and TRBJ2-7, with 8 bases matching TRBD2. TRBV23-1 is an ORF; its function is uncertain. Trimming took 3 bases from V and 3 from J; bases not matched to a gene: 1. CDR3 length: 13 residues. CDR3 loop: CASSHGGGYEQYV. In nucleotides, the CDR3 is TGCGCCAGCAGTCACGGGGGGGGCTACGAGCAGTACGTC.

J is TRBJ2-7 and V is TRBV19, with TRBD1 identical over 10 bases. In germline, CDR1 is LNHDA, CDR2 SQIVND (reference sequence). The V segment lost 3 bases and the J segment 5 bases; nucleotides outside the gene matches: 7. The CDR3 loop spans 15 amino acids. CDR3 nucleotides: TGTGCCAGTAGTATGGGGACAGGGGCGGCCCACGAGCAGTACTTC. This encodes CASSMGTGAAHEQYF.

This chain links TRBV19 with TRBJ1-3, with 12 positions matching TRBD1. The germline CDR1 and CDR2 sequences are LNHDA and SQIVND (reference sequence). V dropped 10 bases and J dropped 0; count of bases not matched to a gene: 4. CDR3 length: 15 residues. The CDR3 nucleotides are TGTGCCACCCGGGACAGGGGGCTCTCTGGAAACACCATATATTTT. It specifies CATRDRGLSGNTIYF.

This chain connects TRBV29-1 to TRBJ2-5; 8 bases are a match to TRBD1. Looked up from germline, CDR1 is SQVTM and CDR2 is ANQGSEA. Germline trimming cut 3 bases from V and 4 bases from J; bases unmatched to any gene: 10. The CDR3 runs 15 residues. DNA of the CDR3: TGCAGCGTTGACCAAGGACAGGGAACGGGAGAGACCCAGTACTTC. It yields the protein CSVDQGQGTGETQYF.

The CDR3 spells CASREQNSPLHF. As DNA, the CDR3 is TGTGCCAGCAGGGAACAGAATTCACCCCTCCACTTT. The chain recombines TRBV5-4 with TRBJ1-6; D remains unclear. Between the trimmed V and J ends, which lost 5 bases and 7 bases, there was a span of 7 bases. The CDR3 has 12 residues. The germline CDR1 and CDR2 sequences are SGHNT and YYREEE (reference sequence).

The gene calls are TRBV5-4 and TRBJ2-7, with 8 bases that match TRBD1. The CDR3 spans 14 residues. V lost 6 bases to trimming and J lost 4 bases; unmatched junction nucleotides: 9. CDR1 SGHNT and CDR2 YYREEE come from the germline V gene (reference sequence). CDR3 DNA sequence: TGTGCCAGCACCTCTGACAGGGGAAAGTACGAGCAGTACTTC. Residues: CASTSDRGKYEQYF.

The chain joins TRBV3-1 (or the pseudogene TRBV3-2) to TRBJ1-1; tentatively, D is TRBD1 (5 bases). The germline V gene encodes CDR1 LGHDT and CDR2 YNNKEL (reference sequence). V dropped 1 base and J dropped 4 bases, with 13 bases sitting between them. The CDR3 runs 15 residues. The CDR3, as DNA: TGTGCCAGCAGCCAAGCAGGAGGGGTTGGCACTGAAGCTTTCTTT. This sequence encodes CASSQAGGVGTEAFF.

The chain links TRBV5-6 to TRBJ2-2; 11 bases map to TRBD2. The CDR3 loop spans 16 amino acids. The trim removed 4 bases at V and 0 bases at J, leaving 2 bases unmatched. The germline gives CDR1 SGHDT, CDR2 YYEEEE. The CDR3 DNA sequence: TGTGCCAGCAGCACTAGCGGGGGCCCGAACACCGGGGAGCTGTTTTTT. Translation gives CASSTSGGPNTGELFF.

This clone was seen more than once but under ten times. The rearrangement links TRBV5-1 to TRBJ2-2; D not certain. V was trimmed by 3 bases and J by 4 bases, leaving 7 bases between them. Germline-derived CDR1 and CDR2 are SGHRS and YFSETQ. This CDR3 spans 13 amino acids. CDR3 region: CASSSTITGELFF. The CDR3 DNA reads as TGCGCCAGCAGCTCGACAATCACCGGGGAGCTGTTTTTT.